The T cell receptor (beta chain) described here comes from a study of T cell responses to AZD1222 COVID-19 vaccine. TCRdb keeps only in-frame clones here, not all; method: immunoSEQ multiplex PCR. The data hold about 130,000 clones, with around 92% observed a single time. Trimming cost V 2 bases and J 6 bases, with 7 bases left between them. This CDR3 is built from 13 residues. CDR1 MGHRA and CDR2 YSYEKL come from the germline V gene. The rearrangement joins TRBV4-1 to TRBJ2-2, with unresolved D. The sequences come from peripheral blood, collected on day 0 of AZD1222 vaccination. The clonotype was recovered from an adult in good health. CDR3 nucleotides: TGCGCCAGCAGCCAACCCCGCCCCGGGGAGCTGTTTTTT. Residues: CASSQPRPGELFF.